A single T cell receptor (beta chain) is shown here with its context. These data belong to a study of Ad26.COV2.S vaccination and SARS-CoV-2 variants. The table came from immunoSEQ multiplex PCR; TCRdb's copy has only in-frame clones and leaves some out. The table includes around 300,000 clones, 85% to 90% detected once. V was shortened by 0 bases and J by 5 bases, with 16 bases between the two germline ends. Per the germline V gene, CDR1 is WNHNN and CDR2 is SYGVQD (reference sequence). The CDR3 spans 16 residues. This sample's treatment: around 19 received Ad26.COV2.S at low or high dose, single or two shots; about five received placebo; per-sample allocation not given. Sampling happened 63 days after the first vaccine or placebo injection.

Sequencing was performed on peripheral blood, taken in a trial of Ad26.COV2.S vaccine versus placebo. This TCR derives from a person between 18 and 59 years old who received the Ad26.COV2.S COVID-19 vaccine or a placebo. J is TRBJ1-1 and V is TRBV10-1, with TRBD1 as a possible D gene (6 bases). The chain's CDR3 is CASSESGGGLGTEAFF. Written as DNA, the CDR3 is TGCGCCAGCAGTGAGTCAGGGGGGGGGCTGGGAACTGAAGCTTTCTTT.